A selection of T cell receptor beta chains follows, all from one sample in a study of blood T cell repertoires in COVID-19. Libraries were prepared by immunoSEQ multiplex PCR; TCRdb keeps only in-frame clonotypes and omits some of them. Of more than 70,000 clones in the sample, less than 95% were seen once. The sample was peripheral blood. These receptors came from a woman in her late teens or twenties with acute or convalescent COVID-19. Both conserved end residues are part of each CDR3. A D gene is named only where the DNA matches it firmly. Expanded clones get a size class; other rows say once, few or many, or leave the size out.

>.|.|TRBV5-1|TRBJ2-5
CASRPGDSQETQYF
TGCGCCAGCAGGCCTGGAGACAGCCAGGAGACCCAGTACTTC
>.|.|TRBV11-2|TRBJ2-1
CASSLIPRQSSYNEQFF
TGTGCCAGCAGCTTAATCCCCCGACAGAGCTCCTACAATGAGCAGTTCTTC
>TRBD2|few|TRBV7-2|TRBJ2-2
CASSPGLAGGGGGELFF
TGTGCCAGCAGCCCCGGACTAGCGGGAGGGGGAGGCGGGGAGCTGTTTTTT
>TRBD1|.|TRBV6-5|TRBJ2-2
CASGQGAFGELFF
TGTGCCAGCGGACAGGGGGCCTTCGGGGAGCTGTTTTTT
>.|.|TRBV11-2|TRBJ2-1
CASSGRGNFHNEQFF
TGTGCCAGCAGCGGACGGGGGAATTTTCACAATGAGCAGTTCTTC
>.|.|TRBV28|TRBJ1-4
CASSFVQRREKLFF
TGTGCCAGCAGTTTTGTCCAGCGGAGGGAAAAACTGTTTTTT
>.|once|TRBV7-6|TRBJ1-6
CASSRHRDSASPLHF
TGTGCCAGCAGCAGGCACAGGGATAGTGCTTCACCCCTCCACTTT
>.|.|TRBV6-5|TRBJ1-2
CASSYSQTKNGYTF
TGTGCCAGCAGTTACTCGCAAACAAAGAATGGCTACACCTTC
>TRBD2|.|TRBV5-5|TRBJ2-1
CASSLGTSGYNEQFF
TGTGCCAGCAGCTTGGGGACTAGCGGTTACAATGAGCAGTTCTTC
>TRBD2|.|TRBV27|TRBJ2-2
CASRIMGGFGELFF
TGTGCCAGCAGGATAATGGGGGGGTTCGGGGAGCTGTTTTTT
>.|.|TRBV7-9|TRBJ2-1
CASSRLLSSYNEQFF
TGTGCCAGCAGCCGACTACTTTCTTCCTACAATGAGCAGTTCTTC
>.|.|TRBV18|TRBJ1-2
CASSPGGQIYGYTF
TGTGCCAGCTCACCAGGGGGACAAATCTATGGCTACACCTTC
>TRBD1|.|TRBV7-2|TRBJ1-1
CASSLIAGGTEAFF
TGTGCCAGCAGCTTAATTGCAGGGGGCACTGAAGCTTTCTTT
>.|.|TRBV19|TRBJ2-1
CASRGEVNEQFF
TGTGCCAGTAGGGGGGAGGTGAATGAGCAGTTCTTC
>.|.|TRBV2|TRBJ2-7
CASSRQVYEQYF
TGTGCCAGCAGCCGTCAGGTGTACGAGCAGTACTTC
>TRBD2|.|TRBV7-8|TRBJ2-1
CASSPGLAKSNEQFF
TGTGCCAGCAGCCCCGGACTAGCGAAAAGCAATGAGCAGTTCTTC
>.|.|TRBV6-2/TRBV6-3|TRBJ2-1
CASSIRELAYNEQFF
TGTGCCAGCAGCATACGGGAGCTCGCCTACAATGAGCAGTTCTTC
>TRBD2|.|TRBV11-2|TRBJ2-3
CASSRGEVDTQYF
TGTGCCAGCAGTCGGGGGGAGGTAGATACGCAGTATTTT
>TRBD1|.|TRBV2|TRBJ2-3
CASSEGVTGVTDTQYF
TGTGCCAGCAGTGAAGGGGTGACAGGGGTCACAGATACGCAGTATTTT
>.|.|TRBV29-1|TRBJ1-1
CSVEQGRVTEAFF
TGCAGCGTTGAACAGGGAAGGGTCACTGAAGCTTTCTTT
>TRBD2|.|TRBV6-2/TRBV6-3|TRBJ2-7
CASSDRLAGLYEQYF
TGTGCCAGCAGTGATCGACTAGCGGGGCTTTACGAGCAGTACTTC
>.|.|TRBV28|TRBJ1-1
CASSPRDKNTEAFF
TGTGCCAGCAGTCCCCGGGACAAGAACACTGAAGCTTTCTTT
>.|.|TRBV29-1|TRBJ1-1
CSVEDTENTEAFF
TGCAGCGTTGAGGACACGGAGAACACTGAAGCTTTCTTT
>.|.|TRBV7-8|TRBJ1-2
CASGSALTGFYGYTF
TGTGCCAGCGGGAGTGCTTTGACAGGCTTCTATGGCTACACCTTC
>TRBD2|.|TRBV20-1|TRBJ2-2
CSASVSSGRTTGELFF
TGCAGTGCTAGTGTTTCTAGCGGGAGGACGACCGGGGAGCTGTTTTTT
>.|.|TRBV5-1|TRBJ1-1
CASSPQGLGGDTEAFF
TGCGCCAGCAGCCCGCAAGGGTTGGGGGGGGACACTGAAGCTTTCTTT
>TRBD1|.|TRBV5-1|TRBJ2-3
CASSVMTGTPTDTQYF
TGCGCCAGCAGCGTGATGACAGGGACCCCCACAGATACGCAGTATTTT
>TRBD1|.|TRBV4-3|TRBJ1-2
CASSPRTGAHGYTF
TGCGCCAGCAGCCCTCGGACAGGGGCTCATGGCTACACCTTC
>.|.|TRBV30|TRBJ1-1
CAWSGPRTVGTEAFF
TGTGCCTGGAGTGGCCCCCGGACAGTGGGTACTGAAGCTTTCTTT
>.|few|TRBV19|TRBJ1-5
CASSITSNQPQHF
TGTGCCAGTAGTATAACAAGCAATCAGCCCCAGCATTTT
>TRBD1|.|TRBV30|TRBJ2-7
CAWSLGTGLYEQYF
TGTGCCTGGTCTTTGGGGACAGGGCTCTACGAGCAGTACTTC
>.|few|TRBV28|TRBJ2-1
CASRTVSYNEQFF
TGTGCCAGCCGGACAGTCTCCTACAATGAGCAGTTCTTC
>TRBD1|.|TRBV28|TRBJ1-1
CASSPPPGQGGTEAFF
TGTGCCAGCAGTCCCCCCCCAGGACAGGGCGGAACTGAAGCTTTCTTT
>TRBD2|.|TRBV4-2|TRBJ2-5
CASSLGLAGGKETQYF
TGTGCCAGCAGCCTAGGACTAGCGGGGGGAAAAGAGACCCAGTACTTC
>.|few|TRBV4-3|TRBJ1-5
CASSQDVGGSNQPQHF
TGCGCCAGCAGCCAAGATGTCGGGGGTAGCAATCAGCCCCAGCATTTT
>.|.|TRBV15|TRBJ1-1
CATSSPDRNTEAFF
TGTGCCACCAGCAGTCCGGACAGGAACACTGAAGCTTTCTTT
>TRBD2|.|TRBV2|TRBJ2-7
CASRGTSATYEQYF
TGTGCCAGCAGGGGGACTAGCGCGACCTACGAGCAGTACTTC
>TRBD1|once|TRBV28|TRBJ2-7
CASSSTRAGQGLYEQYF
TGTGCCAGCAGTTCAACACGTGCGGGACAGGGACTATACGAGCAGTACTTC
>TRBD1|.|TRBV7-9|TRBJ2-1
CASSTGGLYNEQFF
TGTGCCAGCAGTACAGGGGGCCTTTACAATGAGCAGTTCTTC
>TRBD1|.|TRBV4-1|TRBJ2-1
CASSQAGTGVHNEQFF
TGCGCCAGCAGCCAAGCCGGGACAGGGGTTCACAATGAGCAGTTCTTC
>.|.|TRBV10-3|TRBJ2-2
CAISDGNGRNTGELFF
TGTGCCATCAGTGATGGGAACGGGAGAAACACCGGGGAGCTGTTTTTT
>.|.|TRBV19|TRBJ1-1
CASSIVYSGTEAFF
TGTGCCAGTAGTATAGTGTATAGCGGCACTGAAGCTTTCTTT
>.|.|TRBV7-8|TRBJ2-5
CASSKSQGAKETQYF
TGTGCCAGCAGCAAGTCTCAGGGCGCAAAAGAGACCCAGTACTTC
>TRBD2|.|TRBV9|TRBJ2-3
CASSVRLAGGQGDTQYF
TGTGCCAGCAGCGTGAGACTAGCGGGGGGGCAGGGAGATACGCAGTATTTT
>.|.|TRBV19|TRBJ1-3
CASAAPGGNTIYF
TGTGCCAGCGCGGCCCCCGGAGGGAACACCATATATTTT
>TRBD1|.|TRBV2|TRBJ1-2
CASFWGQGMSYTF
TGTGCCAGCTTTTGGGGACAGGGCATGAGCTACACCTTC
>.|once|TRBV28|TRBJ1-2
CASSPSSRAGYTF
TGTGCCAGCAGTCCCTCGAGCAGGGCTGGTTACACCTTC
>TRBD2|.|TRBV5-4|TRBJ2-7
CASSSGLVEEQYF
TGTGCCAGCAGCTCCGGACTAGTAGAGGAGCAGTACTTC
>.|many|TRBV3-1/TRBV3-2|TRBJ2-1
CASSRYQEQFF
TGTGCCAGCAGCCGGTACCAGGAGCAGTTCTTC
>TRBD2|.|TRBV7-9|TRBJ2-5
CASSSYERGEETQYF
TGTGCCAGCAGCTCCTATGAGCGGGGGGAAGAGACCCAGTACTTC
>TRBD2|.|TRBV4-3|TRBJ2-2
CASSLLAPGSGELFF
TGCGCCAGCAGCCTACTAGCGCCGGGATCCGGGGAGCTGTTTTTT
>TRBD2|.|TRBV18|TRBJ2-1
CASSPPGLQTNEQFF
TGTGCCAGCTCACCACCGGGACTACAGACCAATGAGCAGTTCTTC
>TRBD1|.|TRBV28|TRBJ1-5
CASRLQGARNQPQHF
TGTGCCAGCAGATTACAGGGGGCCCGCAATCAGCCCCAGCATTTT
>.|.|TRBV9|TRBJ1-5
CASSVGASSNQPQHF
TGTGCCAGCAGCGTAGGGGCCAGCAGCAATCAGCCCCAGCATTTT
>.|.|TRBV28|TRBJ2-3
CASSLSSPDTQYF
TGTGCCAGCAGTTTATCTTCCCCAGATACGCAGTATTTT
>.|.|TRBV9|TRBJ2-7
CASSSLSGEQYF
TGTGCCAGCAGCTCCTTGTCGGGGGAGCAGTACTTC
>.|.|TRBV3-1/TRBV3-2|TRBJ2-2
CASSQVSGPGTGELFF
TGTGCCAGCAGCCAAGTATCTGGTCCCGGCACCGGGGAGCTGTTTTTT
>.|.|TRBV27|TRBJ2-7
CASSSGILYEQYF
TGTGCCAGCAGTTCCGGGATTCTCTACGAGCAGTACTTC
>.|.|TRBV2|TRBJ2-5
CASSSLQETQYF
TGTGCCAGCAGCTCGTTGCAAGAGACCCAGTACTTC